Shown below are 25 T cell receptor beta chains from a single sample sequenced in a study of a mutant IDH1 vaccine in newly diagnosed glioma. Time point noted: week 23, last vaccination. Each dose of the vaccine consisted of 300 ug of mutant IDH1 20-mer peptide, with topical imiquimod. Their antigens are not known. Method: immunoSEQ multiplex PCR; TCRdb's copy keeps in-frame clones and lacks some. The sample lists tens of thousands of clones; roughly 80% were seen once. The sample was PBMCs, taken from a glioma patient whose treatment included an IDH1 peptide vaccine. These receptors all come from a man between 35 and 55 years old with glioma.

V usage is TRBV6-5 and J usage is TRBJ1-1; D gene ambiguous. The germline CDR1 and CDR2 sequences are MNHEY and SVGAGI. The length of the CDR3 is 12 residues. V gave up 0 bases and J gave up 11 bases, with 10 bases separating them. CDR3 sequence: CASSYSKSVAFF. For the CDR3, the DNA is TGTGCCAGCAGTTACTCGAAAAGTGTGGCTTTCTTT.

Here the CDR3 reads CASSQGQANYGYTF. CDR3 DNA sequence: TGCGCCAGCAGCCAGGGACAGGCAAACTATGGCTACACCTTC. J is TRBJ1-2 and V is TRBV5-1; 8 positions match TRBD1. Germline V gene lookup returns CDR1 SGHRS and CDR2 YFSETQ. The CDR3 consists of 14 residues. The ends lost 4 bases at V and 2 bases at J; junction bases unmatched: 4.

The rearrangement joins TRBV5-6 to TRBJ1-1; unclear D gene. Germline assignment: CDR1 SGHDT and CDR2 YYEEEE. This CDR3 spans 12 amino acids. Trimming shortened V by 0 bases and J by 6 bases, and 6 bases separated the two germline ends. The CDR3 reads CASSLGGPEAFF. The CDR3 region has the DNA TGTGCCAGCAGCTTGGGGGGTCCTGAAGCTTTCTTT.

This clone was recorded a few times. The chain has TRBV5-1 and TRBJ2-3; a possible D gene is TRBD2 (7 bases). The CDR3 sequence is 15 residues long. Germline CDR1 SGHRS, CDR2 YFSETQ. Trimming took 4 bases from V and 1 from J, leaving 13 bases between them. CDR3 DNA: TGCGCCAGCAGCCCCCGAGGGGGGGGCACAGATACGCAGTATTTT. This sequence encodes CASSPRGGGTDTQYF.

This rearrangement joins TRBV30 to TRBJ1-6; D gene unclear. CDR3 length equals 13 residues. The germline V gene encodes CDR1 GTSNPN and CDR2 SVGIG (reference sequence). Trimming cost V 0 bases and J 7 bases, with 7 bases left between them. The CDR3 loop is CAWSVEPNSPLHF. The CDR3 region has the DNA TGTGCCTGGAGTGTGGAACCCAATTCACCCCTCCACTTT.

In its sample, this clone was seen a few times. J is TRBJ2-1 and V is TRBV5-5, with D possibly TRBD1 on 5 matching bases. Deletions cut 0 bases from V and 7 bases from J, with 8 bases between. Germline V gives CDR1 SGHKS, CDR2 YYEKEE (reference sequence). The CDR3 has 13 residues. CDR3 amino acids: CASSLAGLNEQFF. CDR3 sequence (DNA): TGTGCCAGCAGCTTGGCAGGGTTGAATGAGCAGTTCTTC. The variable domain in full, with the rest retrieved from reference TRBV5-5 and TRBJ2-1, is DAGVTQSPTHLIKTRGQQVTLRCSPISGHKSVSWYQQVLGQGPQFIFQYYEKEERGRGNFPDRFSARQFPNYSSELNVNALLLGDSALYLCASSLAGLNEQFFGPGTRLTVL.

The rearrangement joins TRBV19 to TRBJ1-2; D unclear. This CDR3 spans 11 amino acids. Germline CDR1 and CDR2: LNHDA and SQIVND (reference sequence). V lost 7 bases to trimming and J lost 4 bases, with 7 bases between them. The CDR3 DNA sequence: TGTGCCAGTAAGGTGGCCTATGGCTACACCTTC. It is translated as CASKVAYGYTF.

V is TRBV6-1 and J is TRBJ2-7; 10 bases align to TRBD1. In germline, CDR1 is MNHNS, CDR2 SASEGT. V shed 2 bases, J shed 2 bases, and the junction held 3 bases outside the gene matches. The length of the CDR3 is 15 residues. The CDR3 region has the DNA TGTGCCAGCAGTGAACAAGGGACAGGGGCCTACGAGCAGTACTTC. This gives the protein CASSEQGTGAYEQYF.

The CDR3 region has the DNA TGTGCCAGCAGCCGTTGGGATACGCAGTATTTT. Amino acid sequence: CASSRWDTQYF. V and J are TRBV14 and TRBJ2-3; D gene uncertain. V shed 4 bases and J shed 6 bases, with 5 bases lying between them. Per the germline V gene, CDR1 is SGHDN and CDR2 is FVKESK. There are 11 residues in the CDR3. The full variable domain, in which reference TRBV14 and TRBJ2-3 provide the parts outside the CDR3, is EAGVTQFPSHSVIEKGQTVTLRCDPISGHDNLYWYRRVMGKEIKFLLHFVKESKQDESGMPNNRFLAERTGGTYSTLKVQPAELEDSGVYFCASSRWDTQYFGPGTRLTVL.

The chain has TRBV30 and TRBJ1-6; TRBD1 might be the D (5 bases). The CDR3 is 13 amino acids. The germline V gene has CDR1 GTSNPN and CDR2 SVGIG (reference sequence). Trimming took 2 bases from V and 7 from J, leaving 9 bases between them. In DNA form, the CDR3 reads TGTGCCTGGAGTACACAGGACAATTCACCCCTCCACTTT. It translates to CAWSTQDNSPLHF.

The chain has TRBV5-1 and TRBJ2-7; TRBD1 agrees at 8 bases. Losses at the gene ends were 7 bases for V and 3 bases for J; bases not matched to a gene: 6. The CDR3 extends over 13 amino acids. CDR1 is SGHRS and CDR2 is YFSETQ in the germline V gene. DNA of the CDR3: TGCGCCAGCTCTCCACAGGGGGGCTACGAGCAGTACTTC. Translating it yields CASSPQGGYEQYF. The variable domain in full, completed from reference TRBV5-1 and TRBJ2-7, reads KAGVTQTPRYLIKTRGQQVTLSCSPISGHRSVSWYQQTPGQGLQFLFEYFSETQRNKGNFPGRFSGRQFSNSRSEMNVSTLELGDSALYLCASSPQGGYEQYFGPGTRLTVT.

The chain is built from TRBV9 and TRBJ2-7; D ambiguous. The CDR3 spans 14 residues. Per the germline V gene, CDR1 is SGDLS and CDR2 is YYNGEE. V lost 0 bases, J lost 0 bases, and 7 bases lay in between. CDR3 sequence: CASSVDSGSYEQYF. As DNA, the CDR3 is TGTGCCAGCAGCGTAGACTCGGGCTCCTACGAGCAGTACTTC. The full variable domain, completed using reference TRBV9 and TRBJ2-7, is DSGVTQTPKHLITATGQRVTLRCSPRSGDLSVYWYQQSLDQGLQFLIQYYNGEERAKGNILERFSAQQFPDLHSELNLSSLELGDSALYFCASSVDSGSYEQYFGPGTRLTVT.

This chain uses TRBV6-1 with TRBJ2-2; D is unresolved. The CDR3 loop spans 13 amino acids. V was cut by 1 base and J by 3 bases, with 3 bases left in between. The V gene's germline CDR1 is MNHNS and CDR2 SASEGT. CDR3 residues: CASSEGDTGELFF. CDR3 DNA sequence: TGTGCCAGCAGTGAAGGGGACACCGGGGAGCTGTTTTTT.

This clone was seen a handful of times. The CDR3 protein is CASSEYGSGEQYF. The CDR3 region has the DNA TGTGCCAGCAGTGAATATGGAAGCGGGGAGCAGTACTTC. The chain uses TRBV6-1 and TRBJ2-7, with D possibly matching TRBD2 (6 bases). This CDR3 comprises 13 residues. Trimming pared 2 bases from V and 7 bases from J, leaving 12 bases between. CDR1 is MNHNS and CDR2 is SASEGT in the germline V gene.

The chain has TRBV7-2 and TRBJ1-4; D not certain. CDR3 length equals 14 residues. CDR1 is SGHTA and CDR2 is FQGNSA in the germline V gene. The V end lost 5 bases, the J end lost 4 bases, and 11 bases lay between the germline ends. CDR3 DNA: TGTGCCAGCAGCCAGTGGAGGAGTAATGAAAAACTGTTTTTT. Encoded protein: CASSQWRSNEKLFF.

This chain uses TRBV6-5 with TRBJ2-1; TRBD1 matches 9 bases. V shed 8 bases and J 4 bases; nucleotides not matched to a gene: 6. Germline V gives CDR1 MNHEY, CDR2 SVGAGI. This CDR3 has 14 amino acids. The DNA for the CDR3 is TGTGCCAGCGGACCGGACAGGGGATACAATGAGCAGTTCTTC. Its protein is CASGPDRGYNEQFF.

The table lists this clone with a few counts. The chain couples TRBV2 to TRBJ1-2; no reliable D call. The V gene's germline CDR1 is SNHLY and CDR2 FYNNEI. This CDR3 spans 14 amino acids. V shed 1 base and J shed 6 bases, with 12 bases lying between them. CDR3: CASSEGPRRDGYTF. For the CDR3, the DNA is TGTGCCAGCAGTGAAGGGCCCCGCCGAGATGGCTACACCTTC.

The gene calls are TRBV6-5 and TRBJ2-5; D possibly corresponds to TRBD2 (6 bases). Trimming left V 2 bases short and J 7 bases short, with 17 bases between. CDR3 length: 15 residues. In germline, CDR1 is MNHEY, CDR2 SVGAGI. This CDR3 reads CASSYTSGPKGTQYF. DNA of the CDR3: TGTGCCAGCAGTTACACGAGCGGGCCCAAGGGGACCCAGTACTTC.

A single count supports this clone. This sequence joins TRBV19 and TRBJ1-2; no definite D call. CDR3 length equals 12 residues. Germline V gene data show CDR1 as LNHDA and CDR2 as SQIVND (reference sequence). V lost 3 bases to trimming and J lost 5 bases, with 7 bases between them. The CDR3 coding sequence is TGTGCCAGTAGTATGGACGTTTATGGCTACACCTTC. Translation: CASSMDVYGYTF.

The chain recombines TRBV19 with TRBJ2-3; no firm D call. The CDR3 loop spans 12 amino acids. Trimming left V 5 bases short and J 4 bases short, with 7 bases between. CDR1 is LNHDA and CDR2 is SQIVND in the germline V gene (reference sequence). In DNA form, the CDR3 reads TGTGCCAGTAGTTTCGATCCAGATACGCAGTATTTT. It is translated as CASSFDPDTQYF.

The chain uses TRBV9 and TRBJ1-1, with TRBD1 as a possible D gene (6 bases). Germline V CDR1 and CDR2: SGDLS, YYNGEE. Trimming removed 0 bases from V and 4 bases from J, with 13 bases in between. The CDR3 loop spans 15 amino acids. The CDR3 loop reads CASSVAGARGTEAFF. The CDR3 nucleotides are TGTGCCAGCAGCGTAGCAGGGGCGCGGGGCACTGAAGCTTTCTTT.

The rearrangement uses TRBV19 and TRBJ1-2, with D possibly matching TRBD1 (6 bases). Deletions cut 7 bases from V and 8 bases from J, with 20 bases between. Per the germline V gene, CDR1 is LNHDA and CDR2 is SQIVND (reference sequence). This CDR3 region has 14 residues. CDR3 coding DNA: TGTGCCAGTACTCGACTGGAAACAGGGCAAGGCTACACCTTC. Its translation: CASTRLETGQGYTF.

The chain employs TRBV6-1 and TRBJ2-7, with no clear D. V shed 3 bases and J shed 2 bases, with 11 bases lying between them. Germline loops: CDR1 MNHNS, CDR2 SASEGT. The CDR3 is 14 amino acids. The CDR3 loop is CASSDNVWAYEQYF. The CDR3 nucleotides are TGTGCCAGCAGTGATAATGTTTGGGCCTACGAGCAGTACTTC.

The rearrangement uses TRBV30 and TRBJ2-5, with 11 nucleotides matching TRBD1. The end of the DNA fits TRBJ2-7 better, so the J call may be wrong. Germline V gene data show CDR1 as GTSNPN and CDR2 as SVGIG (reference sequence). The CDR3 runs to 14 residues. The CDR3 loop reads CAWSGDRGSHEQYF. CDR3 DNA sequence: TGTGCCTGGAGTGGGGACAGGGGGTCCCACGAGCAGTACTTC.

In its sample, this clone was seen a few times. The chain joins TRBV7-2 to TRBJ2-1, with TRBD1 matching over 8 bases. The CDR3 extends over 15 amino acids. Trimming at V came to 2 bases and at J to 8 bases, leaving 8 bases not matched to a gene. Germline V CDR1 and CDR2: SGHTA, FQGNSA. CDR3 loop: CASSLRPGGGYEQFF. The CDR3 DNA follows: TGTGCCAGCAGCTTACGCCCAGGGGGCGGGTATGAGCAGTTCTTC.